Following are 21 T cell receptor beta chains from one sample sequenced in a study of shared T cell receptors in the human thymus. The method was immunoSEQ multiplex PCR; TCRdb's version includes in-frame clones alone and lacks a portion of them. The sample records 600,000 to 900,000 clones, approximately 83% being singletons. These data were also reused for a study on human thymus T cells.

Sequenced sample: thymocytes. Receptors originate from a girl less than two years old with a congenital heart defect.

V is TRBV27 and J is TRBJ1-4; 10 bases are a match to TRBD1. Germline loops: CDR1 MNHEY, CDR2 SMNVEV (reference sequence). With 6 bases clipped from V and 0 bases from J, the junction kept 7 bases outside the gene matches. The CDR3 is made up of 17 amino acids. CDR3 nucleotides: TGTGCCAGCAGGACAGGGGGCGACAAGACAACTAATGAAAAACTGTTTTTT. Amino acids: CASRTGGDKTTNEKLFF.

In its sample, this clone was seen once. This chain links TRBV7-8 with TRBJ1-2; TRBD1 agrees at 8 bases. This CDR3 has 17 residues. The V segment lost 6 bases and the J segment 0 bases; nucleotides outside the gene matches: 12. Germline CDR1 and CDR2: SGHVS and FQNEAQ. The CDR3 protein is CASRPQDRERANYGYTF. CDR3 coding DNA: TGTGCCAGCAGGCCGCAGGACAGGGAGCGAGCTAACTATGGCTACACCTTC.

This chain uses TRBV27 with TRBJ2-5, with TRBD1 matching 7 bases. Per the germline V gene, CDR1 is MNHEY and CDR2 is SMNVEV (reference sequence). The CDR3 extends over 13 amino acids. Losses at the gene ends were 5 bases for V and 4 bases for J; bases not matched to a gene: 4. DNA of the CDR3: TGTGCCAGCAGTACCTACAGGGGAGAGACCCAGTACTTC. Its protein is CASSTYRGETQYF.

The chain is built from TRBV11-2 and TRBJ2-1, with a possible D match to TRBD2 (5 bases). Germline V gene sequence: CDR1 SGHAT, CDR2 FQNNGV. CDR3 size: 15 residues. V shed 4 bases and J shed 3 bases, with 13 bases lying between them. As DNA, the CDR3 is TGTGCCAGCAGCTCCGGAGGAACCAGCTACAATGAGCAGTTCTTC. Translation: CASSSGGTSYNEQFF.

DNA of the CDR3: TGTGCCAGCAGCGTTAGACCGGGATACAACACTGAAGCTTTCTTT. It codes for CASSVRPGYNTEAFF. The chain carries TRBV11-2 and TRBJ1-1; D uncertain. Germline V gives CDR1 SGHAT, CDR2 FQNNGV. Trimming cost V 5 bases and J 2 bases, with 15 bases left between them. CDR3 length: 15 residues.

The genes are TRBV6-5 and TRBJ1-1, with 10 positions matching TRBD1. The CDR3 has 16 amino acids. J gave up 2 bases and V 2 bases, and 5 bases lay outside the gene matches. Germline-derived CDR1 and CDR2 are MNHEY and SVGAGI. The DNA of the CDR3 is TGTGCCAGCAGTTACCGACAGGGGGCCGGAAACACTGAAGCTTTCTTT. It encodes CASSYRQGAGNTEAFF.

The gene calls are TRBV29-1 and TRBJ1-1; D ambiguous. The V and J ends lost 3 bases and 0 bases respectively, with 17 bases between them. The CDR3 is made up of 16 amino acids. Per germline, CDR1 SQVTM and CDR2 ANQGSEA. The CDR3 here is CSVERENQPMNTEAFF. The CDR3, as DNA: TGCAGCGTTGAGAGGGAGAATCAGCCTATGAACACTGAAGCTTTCTTT.

In this sample, this clone turned up once. The junction differs from germline at one of its ends, possibly a read error. The chain is built from TRBV4-1 and TRBJ1-5; D might be TRBD1 (6 bases). The CDR3 contains 16 residues. Germline CDR1 is MGHRA and CDR2 is YSYEKL. The CDR3 here is CTSSQDRQGPDGPQHF. CDR3 in DNA: TGCACCAGCAGCCAAGATCGCCAGGGGCCGGACGGGCCCCAGCATTTT.

The chain carries TRBV7-2 and TRBJ2-3; D perhaps matches TRBD2 (5 bases). CDR1 SGHTA and CDR2 FQGNSA come from the germline V gene. The CDR3 has 16 amino acids. Trimming took 1 base from V and 5 from J, leaving 16 bases between them. The chain's CDR3 is CASSLVPGGSGDTQYF. In nucleotides, the CDR3 is TGTGCCAGCAGCTTAGTCCCCGGCGGGTCGGGAGATACGCAGTATTTT. The full variable domain, rest sourced from reference TRBV7-2 and TRBJ2-3, is GAGVSQSPSNKVTEKGKDVELRCDPISGHTALYWYRQSLGQGLEFLIYFQGNSAPDKSGLPSDRFSAERTGGSVSTLTIQRTQQEDSAVYLCASSLVPGGSGDTQYFGPGTRLTVL.

The chain couples TRBV11-2 to TRBJ2-6, with D possibly being TRBD2 (5 bases). Trimming stripped 3 bases from V and 3 bases from J, with 15 bases between. Germline V gene lookup returns CDR1 SGHAT and CDR2 FQNNGV. The CDR3 spans 17 residues. Here the CDR3 reads CASSLGFGGCGANVLTF. The CDR3 DNA follows: TGTGCCAGCAGCTTGGGCTTCGGAGGTTGTGGGGCCAACGTCCTGACTTTC.

A note on this clone: Germline and junction disagree at one end, which may indicate a read error. The sample has other DNA sequences that encode this CDR3 too. The rearrangement links TRBV4-1 to TRBJ2-2, with TRBD1 matching over 7 bases. The CDR3 length is 16 residues. Germline loops: CDR1 MGHRA, CDR2 YSYEKL. CDR3 sequence: CASSQDVTGHTGELFF. CDR3 coding DNA: TGCGCCAGCAGCCAAGACGTGACAGGGCACACTGGGGAGCTGTTTTTT.

This chain joins TRBV9 and TRBJ2-7, with 8 bases identical to TRBD1. The germline CDR1 and CDR2 sequences are SGDLS and YYNGEE. With V trimmed by 5 bases and J by 2 bases, 0 bases remained unmatched. The CDR3 is 12 amino acids. The CDR3 loop is CASRQGAYEQYF. In nucleotides, the CDR3 is TGTGCCAGCAGACAGGGGGCCTACGAGCAGTACTTC. The entire variable domain, with the rest obtained from reference TRBV9 and TRBJ2-7, is as follows: DSGVTQTPKHLITATGQRVTLRCSPRSGDLSVYWYQQSLDQGLQFLIQYYNGEERAKGNILERFSAQQFPDLHSELNLSSLELGDSALYFCASRQGAYEQYFGPGTRLTVT.

CDR3: CASSESRPGATYNEQFF. As DNA, the CDR3 is TGTGCCAGCAGTGAAAGTAGGCCAGGGGCTACCTACAATGAGCAGTTCTTC. The V and J genes are TRBV6-1 and TRBJ2-1; weak D call: TRBD1 (6 bases). Germline loops: CDR1 MNHNS, CDR2 SASEGT. This CDR3 region has 17 residues. The V end was cut by 2 bases, the J end by 2 bases, with 16 bases between.

Only a few counts were recorded for this clone. This chain joins TRBV12-5 and TRBJ2-7, with 7 bases matching TRBD2. V lost 3 bases to trimming and J lost 4 bases; unmatched junction nucleotides: 15. The CDR3 length is 17 residues. Germline lookup yields CDR1 LGHNT and CDR2 FRNRAP. DNA for the CDR3: TGTGCTAGTGGTTTTTTACGTGGCGGGGAGGGAAGGTACGAGCAGTACTTC. The encoded protein is CASGFLRGGEGRYEQYF.

In its sample, this clone was seen once. This chain connects TRBV19 to TRBJ1-1; 9 positions agree with TRBD1. The CDR3 totals 15 residues. In germline, CDR1 is LNHDA, CDR2 SQIVND (reference sequence). V dropped 5 bases and J dropped 4; count of bases not matched to a gene: 8. CDR3 sequence reads: CASSSHRGRGTEAFF. DNA of the CDR3: TGTGCCAGTAGTTCCCACAGGGGGCGAGGCACTGAAGCTTTCTTT.

This clone came up once. The chain is built from TRBV14 and TRBJ1-1; 12 nucleotides line up with TRBD1. The CDR3 is 22 residues long. Looked up from germline, CDR1 is SGHDN and CDR2 is FVKESK. Germline trimming cut 0 bases from V and 0 bases from J; bases unmatched to any gene: 17. CDR3: CASSQDGRDRGRSGGMNTEAFF. CDR3 sequence (DNA): TGTGCCAGCAGCCAAGATGGTCGGGACAGGGGGCGGAGCGGTGGGATGAACACTGAAGCTTTCTTT.

V usage is TRBV19 and J usage is TRBJ1-2; maybe TRBD1 (6 bases). Germline V gene sequence: CDR1 LNHDA, CDR2 SQIVND (reference sequence). The CDR3 has 18 residues. The V and J ends lost 3 bases and 4 bases respectively, with 24 bases between them. The CDR3 DNA is TGTGCCAGTAGTATCTGGGCCTGTCGTGGACAGCCTCTCTATGGCTACACCTTC. Encoded protein: CASSIWACRGQPLYGYTF.

This sequence joins TRBV7-2 and TRBJ1-1; D gene ambiguous. This CDR3 is 10 amino acids long. Germline CDR1 reads SGHTA; CDR2 reads FQGNSA. In nucleotides, the CDR3 is TGTGCGGAGGAGGCCGGTGAAGCTTTCTTT. As protein: CAEEAGEAFF.

This clone was seen just once. The genes are TRBV7-3 and TRBJ2-2; 10 nucleotides agree with TRBD2. The CDR3 totals 17 residues. Germline lookup yields CDR1 SGHTA and CDR2 FQGTGA. V shed 3 bases, J shed 2 bases, and the junction held 6 bases outside the gene matches. CDR3 nucleotides: TGTGCCAGCAGCTTCGAGCGGGGGGGTATTAACACCGGGGAGCTGTTTTTT. Its protein is CASSFERGGINTGELFF. The whole variable domain, remainder taken from reference TRBV7-3 and TRBJ2-2, is GAGVSQTPSNKVTEKGKYVELRCDPISGHTALYWYRQSLGQGPEFLIYFQGTGAADDSGLPNDRFFAVRPEGSVSTLKIQRTERGDSAVYLCASSFERGGINTGELFFGEGSRLTVL.

The chain couples TRBV6-6 to TRBJ2-5; D gene unclear. Germline lookup yields CDR1 MNHNY and CDR2 SVGAGI (reference sequence). V shed 0 bases and J shed 5 bases, with 10 bases lying between them. The CDR3 is made up of 14 amino acids. The CDR3 DNA follows: TGTGCCAGCAGTTACTCTCCAATCCGGGAGACCCAGTACTTC. This translates into CASSYSPIRETQYF.

V usage is TRBV7-3 and J usage is TRBJ1-5; D unresolved. CDR1 is SGHTA, CDR2 FQGTGA, per germline. The CDR3 length is 19 residues. V dropped 1 base and J dropped 0 bases, with 19 bases sitting between them. The CDR3, as DNA: TGTGCCAGCAGCTTAATGGGGAGACCGACACGGTATAGCAATCAGCCCCAGCATTTT. Its protein product is CASSLMGRPTRYSNQPQHF.